This TCR beta chain was recovered during a study of cytomegalovirus exposure and HLA in healthy donors. The study ran its PCR with 60 Vbeta and 13 Jbeta primers. Per the original data handling: Unique TCR beta chains totaled some 78 million in a later count, with around 10 million of them shared. The repertoire was sequenced with immunoSEQ multiplex PCR; TCRdb's copy has only in-frame clones and lacks some. Clone size and V and J calls were adopted from that table, with D and trimming inferred from the DNA. This sample yields about 80,000 clones, of which 62% are seen a single time; roughly 4% belongs to the top ten. Points from the study as a whole: Differences between HLA loci emerged in a later analysis of TCR association rates, with DRB1 most and HLA-C fewest. Within an earlier analysis, most TCR beta V segments proved productive either about 87% or about 30% of the time.

A remark on this clone: Its specificity is unknown.

Germline CDR1 SGHDT, CDR2 YYEEEE. The CDR3 totals 13 residues. Trimming removed 3 bases at V and 0 bases at J, with 6 bases between. The material sequenced was PBMCs. The chain joins TRBV5-6 to TRBJ1-1; the D gene is possibly TRBD1 (6 bases). This TCR was recovered from a male donor in good health and CMV-seropositive. DNA for the CDR3: TGTGCCAGCAGCTCAGGGGTGAACACTGAAGCTTTCTTT. Protein: CASSSGVNTEAFF.